This T cell receptor (beta chain) was observed in a study of shared clonotypes between healthy human individuals. Produced via immunoSEQ multiplex PCR; TCRdb's table is partial and in-frame only. Of 900,000 to 1,200,000 clones in the sample, more than 75% are singletons; the top ten hold roughly 0.61%. This CDR3 spans 14 amino acids. Germline CDR1 and CDR2: SGHTA and FQGTGA. V lost 0 bases to trimming and J lost 1 base, with 6 bases between them. The sequence came from a young man in good health. Some clones in this sample may be carry-over from other donors' samples. The sequenced material came from memory CD4+ T cells from PBMCs. As for subset: CD45RA-negative fraction. The chain joins TRBV7-3 to TRBJ1-1; D is unresolved. CDR3 loop: CASSLTFGNTEAFF. CDR3 sequence (DNA): TGTGCCAGCAGCTTAACATTTGGGAACACTGAAGCTTTCTTT.